This T cell receptor beta chain was identified in a study of T-cell reconstitution after alpha-beta-depleted transplantation in children (dated by TCRdb to about 2016). About the full investigation: Using TCR repertoire profiling, the study quantitatively followed how T-cell immune reconstitution unfolded in children after TCRalphabeta/CD19-depleted allogeneic hematopoietic cell transplantation.

The library was built by means of PCR. These reads were obtained on an Illumina HiSeq 2500. Molecular barcoding was employed in the preparation of TCR libraries, with unique molecular identifiers being used to normalize TCRbeta repertoire quantification. TCRdb handled the public reads itself, with Q25 trimming in fastp and clone calling in MiXCR, and kept productive beta chains. Entries that share a CDR3 protein sequence are merged under the most common genes and DNA. This sample holds 500,000 to 600,000 distinct CDR3 sequences; approximately 20% were observed only once. Over 3% of the sample goes to the ten largest clones. This clonotype was detected only a few times. Its recognized antigen is unknown. It has no much larger one-base neighbor in the sample; base qualities were not kept. V was cut back by 0 bases and J by 0 bases, leaving a gap of 6 bases between them. The germline V gene (reference sequence) provides CDR1 LGHDT and CDR2 YNNKEL. The CDR3 covers 15 residues, taking in both the cysteine and the phenylalanine. The read is trimmed to its CDR3 DNA, 45 bases read in frame from base 1.

The sample here was PBMCs from the stem cell graft donor, taken from the stem cell graft. The origin of this receptor is a human donor who donated a stem cell graft to a child with acute lymphoblastic leukemia. The sequence joins TRBV3-1 to TRBJ2-1; the D gene lacks a confident call. The bases read TGTGCCAGCAGCCAAGATCAGAGCTCCTACAATGAGCAGTTCTTC. It translates as CASSQDQSSYNEQFF.